This T cell receptor (beta chain) was sequenced for a study of cytomegalovirus exposure and HLA in healthy donors. Study-level findings and limits: About 87% or about 30% of the time was how often most TCR beta V segments were productive, according to an earlier analysis.

Both 60 Vbeta primers and 13 Jbeta primers went into the PCR. Data came from immunoSEQ multiplex PCR; TCRdb stores just in-frame clones and leaves some out. The table has around 140,000 clones, approximately 85% seen once. Note on this clone: Antigen: not known.

V was clipped by 2 bases and J by 9 bases, with 9 bases between them. The CDR3 consists of 13 residues. Germline values: CDR1 SGHRS, CDR2 YFSETQ. The TCR originated in a woman in her forties or fifties in good health and CMV-seropositive. The rearrangement links TRBV5-1 to TRBJ1-6; D might be TRBD1 (5 bases). The specimen sequenced was PBMCs. CDR3 residues: CASSFPGGSPLHF. CDR3 coding DNA: TGCGCCAGCAGCTTCCCGGGGGGTTCACCCCTCCACTTT.